Below, 19 T cell receptor beta chains from the same sample are listed, as sequenced in a study of T cell repertoires in aging, cancer and after chemotherapy. Amplification of TCR beta used genomic DNA extracted from peripheral blood. A mixed TRB-A/B primer pool amplified rearranged TRB by multiplex touch-down PCR. TCRdb fed the multiplex PCR reads into MiXCR, producing one record per CDR3 protein. The sample contains around 1,700 distinct CDR3 sequences, 30% to 35% of which appear only once. Sequenced sample: blood. Source of these receptors: a human donor with a solid tumor. The donor label of this sample is uncertain.

The sample holds a few counts of this clonotype. The chain has TRBV10-3 and TRBJ2-7; no reliable D call. V dropped 7 bases and J dropped 2 bases, with 12 bases sitting between them. Germline CDR1 and CDR2: ENHRY and SYGVKD. The CDR3 spans 13 residues. The CDR3 spells CAITAGNPYEQYF. CDR3 DNA: TGTGCCATCACGGCAGGAAATCCCTACGAGCAGTACTTC.

By frequency in the sample, this clonotype is large. V gene TRBV6-1 combines with J gene TRBJ2-1; TRBD1 agrees at 8 bases. The germline gives CDR1 MNHNS, CDR2 SASEGT. The CDR3 extends over 15 amino acids. V gave up 3 bases and J gave up 14 bases; unmatched junction bases: 15. The CDR3 DNA sequence: TGTGCCAGCAGTGACGCACTCCCCAGACAGGGGTCGAAGTTCTTC. Amino acids: CASSDALPRQGSKFF.

This clonotype was counted only a few times. The gene calls are TRBV20-1 and TRBJ2-5, with 8 bases aligning to TRBD2. This CDR3 has 16 residues. Germline V gives CDR1 DFQATT, CDR2 SNEGSKA (reference sequence). Trimming took 5 bases from V and 3 from J; bases not matched to a gene: 14. The CDR3 coding sequence is TGCAGTGCTTGGGGTGGTGAAGGGACTAGGGAAGAGACCCAGTACTTC. This gives the protein CSAWGGEGTREETQYF.

The rearrangement uses TRBV19 and TRBJ1-1, with unresolved D. Germline loops: CDR1 LNHDA, CDR2 SQIVND (reference sequence). The CDR3 contains 15 residues. V lost 1 base and J 4 bases, leaving 13 bases between the germline ends. DNA for the CDR3: TGTGCCAGTAGTATAGCCATTGGCTTTGGCACTGAAGCTTTCTTT. This translates into CASSIAIGFGTEAFF. Full variable domain (outside the CDR3, taken from reference TRBV19 and TRBJ1-1): DGGITQSPKYLFRKEGQNVTLSCEQNLNHDAMYWYRQDPGQGLRLIYYSQIVNDFQKGDIAEGYSVSREKKESFPLTVTSAQKNPTAFYLCASSIAIGFGTEAFFGQGTRLTVV.

This clonotype occurred a few times. This chain joins TRBV18 and TRBJ1-6; tentatively, D is TRBD1 (5 bases). V was clipped by 3 bases and J by 8 bases, with 5 bases between them. Germline V lookup: CDR1 KGHSH, CDR2 LQKENI. The CDR3 sequence is 12 residues long. The CDR3 nucleotides are TGTGCCAGCTCACCGGGGGATTCACCCCTCCACTTT. Translating gives CASSPGDSPLHF. Supplemented by reference TRBV18 and TRBJ1-6, the full variable domain reads NAGVMQNPRHLVRRRGQEARLRCSPMKGHSHVYWYRQLPEEGLKFMVYLQKENIIDESGMPKERFSAEFPKEGPSILRIQQVVRGDSAAYFCASSPGDSPLHFGNGTRLTVT.

This clonotype was counted once. J is TRBJ1-1 and V is TRBV12-3 or TRBV12-4; possible D gene TRBD1, 5 bases. V lost 3 bases and J lost 6, with 17 bases in between. The CDR3 has 15 residues. This chain's CDR3 is CASSFRPGRASEAFF. CDR3 nucleotide sequence: TGTGCCAGCAGTTTTCGACCAGGGCGGGCCTCTGAAGCTTTCTTT.

In this sample, this clonotype turned up a few times. The rearrangement uses TRBV30 and TRBJ2-5, with 10 bases matching TRBD1. Trimming cost V 4 bases and J 0 bases; bases outside gene matches: 8. Germline values: CDR1 GTSNPN, CDR2 SVGIG (reference sequence). This CDR3 region has 16 residues. CDR3 nucleotides: TGTGCCTGGACCTCCAAGGGACAGGGGCACCAAGAGACCCAGTACTTC. This codes for CAWTSKGQGHQETQYF.

The rearrangement joins TRBV20-1 to TRBJ2-7, with D possibly TRBD2 on 5 matching bases. With 6 bases removed from V and 3 bases from J, the gap between germline ends came to 21 bases. The length of the CDR3 is 15 residues. The germline V gene has CDR1 DFQATT and CDR2 SNEGSKA (reference sequence). The CDR3 region is CSATGGSPGNYEQYF. In DNA form, the CDR3 reads TGCAGTGCGACGGGCGGGTCTCCAGGCAACTACGAGCAGTACTTC.

J is TRBJ1-1 and V is TRBV19; no clear D gene. There are 15 residues in the CDR3. The V gene lost 1 base and the J gene lost 6 bases, with 15 bases spanning the gap. Germline assignment: CDR1 LNHDA and CDR2 SQIVND (reference sequence). This CDR3 reads CASSIGSLNKPEAFF. In DNA, the CDR3 is TGTGCCAGTAGTATAGGATCCCTTAATAAACCTGAAGCTTTCTTT.

V is TRBV6-2 or TRBV6-3 and J is TRBJ2-5; 7 bases are shared with TRBD2. The germline gives CDR1 MNHEY, CDR2 SVGEGT. J gave up 1 base and V 0 bases, and 5 bases lay outside the gene matches. This CDR3 has 16 residues. The CDR3 here is CASSYSPSGLQETQYF. The CDR3 nucleotides are TGTGCCAGCAGTTACTCGCCTAGCGGACTCCAAGAGACCCAGTACTTC.

Of note for this clonotype: Relative to the germline gene, one junction end is altered; a read error may explain this. V is TRBV7-6 and J is TRBJ2-5; 9 nucleotides line up with TRBD1. Germline lookup yields CDR1 SGHVS and CDR2 FNYEAQ. This CDR3 has 15 residues. CDR3 sequence (DNA): TGTGCCAGCAGCTTAGGACAGGGGGTTCAAGGGACCCAGTACTTC. Translation gives CASSLGQGVQGTQYF.

As DNA, the CDR3 is TGCAGTGCTACAAAGACTGGTCTAGGGGATGAGCAGTTCTTC. Translated, it gives CSATKTGLGDEQFF. The chain combines TRBV20-1 with TRBJ2-1, with a tentative D call TRBD1 (5 bases). Deletions cut 4 bases from V and 8 bases from J, with 18 bases between. CDR3 length equals 14 residues. The germline V gene has CDR1 DFQATT and CDR2 SNEGSKA (reference sequence).

This clonotype has just a few counts. The chain joins TRBV20-1 to TRBJ2-7; 7 bases agree with TRBD2. Germline CDR1 is DFQATT and CDR2 is SNEGSKA (reference sequence). The CDR3 sequence is 13 residues long. Trimming cost V 3 bases and J 3 bases; bases outside gene matches: 5. As DNA, the CDR3 is TGCAGTGCTAGTGCGACTAGCCGCTACGAGCAGTACTTC. Translated: CSASATSRYEQYF.

Relative to its sample, this clonotype is large (0.1 to 1%). The chain is built from TRBV30 and TRBJ2-7; no clear D gene. Germline lookup yields CDR1 GTSNPN and CDR2 SVGIG (reference sequence). Trimming cost V 2 bases and J 3 bases, with 11 bases left between them. The CDR3 contains 13 residues. The CDR3 region is CAWSSGHHYEQYF. CDR3 nucleotide sequence: TGTGCCTGGAGTTCCGGGCACCACTACGAGCAGTACTTC.

The table lists this clonotype with a few counts. This chain connects TRBV29-1 to TRBJ1-4, with 7 bases that match TRBD1. V lost 6 bases and J lost 4; bases outside the gene matches: 8. The CDR3 contains 14 residues. Germline CDR1 and CDR2: SQVTM and ANQGSEA. The CDR3, as DNA: TGCAGCGTCCAAGGGACAGCTGATAATGAAAAACTGTTTTTT. Translation gives CSVQGTADNEKLFF.

In its sample, this clonotype was seen a few times. The V gene is TRBV6-5, the J gene TRBJ1-1; D possibly corresponds to TRBD1 (5 bases). CDR1 and CDR2 from the germline V gene are MNHEY and SVGAGI. The ends were cut back, 7 bases at V and 8 bases at J, with 20 bases in the middle. CDR3 size: 14 residues. The CDR3 here is CASTMMGRSGEAFF. Here the CDR3 DNA reads TGTGCCAGCACCATGATGGGACGGAGCGGCGAAGCTTTCTTT.

This chain connects TRBV6-1 to TRBJ2-2, with TRBD2 identical over 11 bases. Germline trimming cut 7 bases from V and 7 bases from J; bases unmatched to any gene: 11. The germline V gene encodes CDR1 MNHNS and CDR2 SASEGT. The CDR3 runs 16 residues. The CDR3 DNA is TGTGCCAGCAACCTCGGAGGTAGCGGGAGGGGCGGGGAGCTGTTTTTT. This gives the protein CASNLGGSGRGGELFF.

This chain joins TRBV20-1 and TRBJ2-3; 13 bases map to TRBD2. Germline CDR1 and CDR2: DFQATT and SNEGSKA (reference sequence). With 5 bases clipped from V and 4 bases from J, the junction kept 6 bases outside the gene matches. This CDR3 contains 15 residues. CDR3 residues: CSAVRLAGGPDTQYF. The CDR3 coding sequence is TGCAGTGCTGTTCGACTAGCGGGGGGCCCAGATACGCAGTATTTT.

This clonotype has only a few counts. The genes are TRBV11-1 and TRBJ1-2, with TRBD1 as a possible D gene (5 bases). The CDR3 extends over 16 amino acids. V was shortened by 4 bases and J by 5 bases, with 20 bases between the two germline ends. Germline assignment: CDR1 SGHAT and CDR2 FQDESV (reference sequence). This chain's CDR3 is CASSSSTDGAGYGYTF. The CDR3 DNA reads as TGTGCCAGCAGCTCGTCCACCGATGGGGCCGGGTATGGCTACACCTTC.